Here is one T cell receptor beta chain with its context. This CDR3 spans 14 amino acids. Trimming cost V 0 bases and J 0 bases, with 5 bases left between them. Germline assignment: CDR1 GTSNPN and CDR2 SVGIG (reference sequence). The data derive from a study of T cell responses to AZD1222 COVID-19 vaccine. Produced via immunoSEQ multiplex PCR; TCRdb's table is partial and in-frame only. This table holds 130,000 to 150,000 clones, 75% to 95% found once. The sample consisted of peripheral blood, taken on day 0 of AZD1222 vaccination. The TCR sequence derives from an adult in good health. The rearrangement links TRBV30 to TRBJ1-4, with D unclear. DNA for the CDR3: TGTGCCTGGAGTGTAAAGGCAACTAATGAAAAACTGTTTTTT. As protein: CAWSVKATNEKLFF.